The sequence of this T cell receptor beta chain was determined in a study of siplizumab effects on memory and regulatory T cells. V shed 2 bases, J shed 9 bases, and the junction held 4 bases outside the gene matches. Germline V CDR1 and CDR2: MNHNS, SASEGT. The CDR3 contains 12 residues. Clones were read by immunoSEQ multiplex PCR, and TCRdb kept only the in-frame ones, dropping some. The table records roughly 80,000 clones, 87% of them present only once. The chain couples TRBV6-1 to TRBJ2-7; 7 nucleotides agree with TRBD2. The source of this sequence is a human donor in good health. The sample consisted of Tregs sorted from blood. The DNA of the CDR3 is TGTGCCAGCAGTGAATGGGCGGGGGTGCAGTACTTC. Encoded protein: CASSEWAGVQYF.